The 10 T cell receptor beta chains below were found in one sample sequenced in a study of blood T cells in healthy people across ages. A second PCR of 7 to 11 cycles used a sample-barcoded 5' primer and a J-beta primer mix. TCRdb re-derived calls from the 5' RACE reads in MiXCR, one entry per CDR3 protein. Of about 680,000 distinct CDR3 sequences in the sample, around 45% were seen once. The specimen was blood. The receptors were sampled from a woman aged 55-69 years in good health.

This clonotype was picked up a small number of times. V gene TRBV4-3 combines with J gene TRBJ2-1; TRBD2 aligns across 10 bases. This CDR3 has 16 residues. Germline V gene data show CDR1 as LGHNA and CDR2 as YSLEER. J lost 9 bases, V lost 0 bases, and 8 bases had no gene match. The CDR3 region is CASSQEPGTSVSEQFF. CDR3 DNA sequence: TGCGCCAGCAGCCAAGAACCCGGGACTAGCGTTAGTGAGCAGTTCTTC.

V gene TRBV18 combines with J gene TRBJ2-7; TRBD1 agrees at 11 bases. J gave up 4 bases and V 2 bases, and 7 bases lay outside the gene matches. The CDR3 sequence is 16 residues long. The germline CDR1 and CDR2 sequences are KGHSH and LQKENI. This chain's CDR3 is CASSPGTGGLGYEQYF. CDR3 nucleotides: TGTGCCAGCTCACCAGGGACAGGGGGGCTTGGATACGAGCAGTACTTC.

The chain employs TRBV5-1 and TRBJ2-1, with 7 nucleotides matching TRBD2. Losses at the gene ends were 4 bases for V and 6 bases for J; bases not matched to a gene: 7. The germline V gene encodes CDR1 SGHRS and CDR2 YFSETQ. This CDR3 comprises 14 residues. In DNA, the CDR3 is TGCGCCAGCAGCCTGGGGGGGATTTCCAATGAGCAGTTCTTC. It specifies CASSLGGISNEQFF.

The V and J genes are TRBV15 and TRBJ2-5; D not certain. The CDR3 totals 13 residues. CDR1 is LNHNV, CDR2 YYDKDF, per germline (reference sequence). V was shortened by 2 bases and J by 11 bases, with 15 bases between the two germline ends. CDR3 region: CATSRPHYMEQYF. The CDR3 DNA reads TGTGCCACCAGCAGACCTCACTACATGGAGCAGTACTTC.

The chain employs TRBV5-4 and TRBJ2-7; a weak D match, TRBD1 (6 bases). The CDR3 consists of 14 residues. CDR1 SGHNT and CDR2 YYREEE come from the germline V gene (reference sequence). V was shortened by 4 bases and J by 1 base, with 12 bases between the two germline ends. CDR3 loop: CASSRRGSSYEQYF. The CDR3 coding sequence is TGTGCCAGCAGCCGAAGGGGGTCGTCCTACGAGCAGTACTTC.

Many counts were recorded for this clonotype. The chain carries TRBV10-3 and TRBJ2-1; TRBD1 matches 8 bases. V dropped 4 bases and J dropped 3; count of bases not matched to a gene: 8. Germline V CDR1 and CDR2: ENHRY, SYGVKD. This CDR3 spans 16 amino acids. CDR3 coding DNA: TGTGCCATCAGTGCATCGACAGGGGATAGCTACAATGAGCAGTTCTTC. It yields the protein CAISASTGDSYNEQFF.

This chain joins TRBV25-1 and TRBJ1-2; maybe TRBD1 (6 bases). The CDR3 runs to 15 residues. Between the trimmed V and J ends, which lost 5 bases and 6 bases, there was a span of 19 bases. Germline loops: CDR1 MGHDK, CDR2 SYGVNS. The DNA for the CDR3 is TGTGCCAGCAGTTCCCTCAGGGGCGCGGACCATGGCTACACCTTC. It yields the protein CASSSLRGADHGYTF.

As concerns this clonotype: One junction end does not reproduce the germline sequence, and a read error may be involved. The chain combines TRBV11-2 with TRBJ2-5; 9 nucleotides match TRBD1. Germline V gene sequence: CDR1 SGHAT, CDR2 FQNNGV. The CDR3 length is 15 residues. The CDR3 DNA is TGTGCCAGCAGCTATCGCACAGGGGGCGAAGAGACCCAGTACTTT. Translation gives CASSYRTGGEETQYF.

CDR3 sequence (DNA): TGTGCCAGCTCACCACCAGGGGATGCCTACAATGAGCAGTACTTC. Translating it yields CASSPPGDAYNEQYF. The gene calls are TRBV18 and TRBJ2-5; the D gene is possibly TRBD1 (5 bases). CDR3 length: 15 residues. Germline CDR1 KGHSH, CDR2 LQKENI. Trimming stripped 0 bases from V and 11 bases from J, with 19 bases between.

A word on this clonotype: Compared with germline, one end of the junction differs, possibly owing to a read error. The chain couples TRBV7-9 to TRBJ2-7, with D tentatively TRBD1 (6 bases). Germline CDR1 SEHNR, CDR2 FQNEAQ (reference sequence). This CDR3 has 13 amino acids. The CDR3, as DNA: TGTGCCAGTAGCTGGACAGACCTCTACGAGCAGTACTTC. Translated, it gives CASSWTDLYEQYF.